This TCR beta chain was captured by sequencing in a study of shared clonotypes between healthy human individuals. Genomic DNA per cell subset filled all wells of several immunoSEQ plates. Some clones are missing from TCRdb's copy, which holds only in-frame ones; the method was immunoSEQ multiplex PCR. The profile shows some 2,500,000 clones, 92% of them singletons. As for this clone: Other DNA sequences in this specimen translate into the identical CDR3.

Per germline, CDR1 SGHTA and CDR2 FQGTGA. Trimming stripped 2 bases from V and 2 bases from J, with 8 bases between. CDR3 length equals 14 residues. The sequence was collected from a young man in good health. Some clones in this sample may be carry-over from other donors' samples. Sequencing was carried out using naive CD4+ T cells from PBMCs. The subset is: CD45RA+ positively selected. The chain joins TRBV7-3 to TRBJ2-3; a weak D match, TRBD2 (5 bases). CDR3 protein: CASSLRGNTDTQYF. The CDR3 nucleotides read TGTGCCAGCAGCTTACGAGGGAACACAGATACGCAGTATTTT.